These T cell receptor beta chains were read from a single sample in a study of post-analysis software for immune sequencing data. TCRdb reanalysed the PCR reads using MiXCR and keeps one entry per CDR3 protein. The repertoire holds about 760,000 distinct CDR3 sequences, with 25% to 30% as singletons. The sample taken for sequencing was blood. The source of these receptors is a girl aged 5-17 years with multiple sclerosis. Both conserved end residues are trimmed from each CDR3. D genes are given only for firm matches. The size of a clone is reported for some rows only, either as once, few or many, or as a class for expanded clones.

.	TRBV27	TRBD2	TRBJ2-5	ATWTSGDDEQY
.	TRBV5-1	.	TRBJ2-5	ASSPDTGETQY
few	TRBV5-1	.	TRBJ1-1	ASGEGRGDTEAF
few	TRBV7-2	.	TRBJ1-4	ASSFYQQFNEKLF
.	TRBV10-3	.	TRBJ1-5	AISAGRASNQPQH
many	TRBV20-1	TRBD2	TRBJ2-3	SATLAGSRNTDTQY
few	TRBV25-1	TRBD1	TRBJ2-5	ASKTGGRETQY
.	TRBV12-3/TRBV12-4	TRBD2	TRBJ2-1	ASSLISGGVNEQF
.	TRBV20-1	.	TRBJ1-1	SARALRLPMNTEAF
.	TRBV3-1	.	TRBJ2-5	ASSQEREAIQETQY
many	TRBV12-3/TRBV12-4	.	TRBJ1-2	ASSYNSFRNYGYT
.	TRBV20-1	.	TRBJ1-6	SARDQTTGRNSPLH
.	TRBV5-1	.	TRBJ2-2	ASSLVAADVGELF
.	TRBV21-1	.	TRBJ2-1	ASSSDRDRYNEQF
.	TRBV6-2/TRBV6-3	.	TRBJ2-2	ASSSNAGELF
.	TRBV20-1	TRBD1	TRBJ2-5	SARPDRGLWEETQY
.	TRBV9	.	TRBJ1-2	ASSPEGGELYGYT
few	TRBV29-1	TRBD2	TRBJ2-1	SVAGGANNEQF
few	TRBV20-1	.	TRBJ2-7	SASGPVGEQY
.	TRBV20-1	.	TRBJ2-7	SAPALGSYEQY
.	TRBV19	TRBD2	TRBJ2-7	ASSVSGLAGTYEQY
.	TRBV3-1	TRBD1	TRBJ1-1	ASSQEQGRPNTEAF
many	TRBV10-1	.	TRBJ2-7	ASPHMYLYEQY
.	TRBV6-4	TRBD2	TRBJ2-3	DSRKSGGASTDTQY
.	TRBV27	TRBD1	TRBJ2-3	ASSLSPPGGYTDTQY
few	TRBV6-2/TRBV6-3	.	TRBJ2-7	ASSYGIPGSPYEQY
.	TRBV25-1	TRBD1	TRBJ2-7	ASSPPTSGQGYEQY
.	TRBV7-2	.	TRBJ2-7	ASSLAQGRLGEQY
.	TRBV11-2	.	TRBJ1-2	ASSLDRWTEAGYT
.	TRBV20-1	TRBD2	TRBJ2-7	SAPISASGSRYEQY
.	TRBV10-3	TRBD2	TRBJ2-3	AISAAGASTDTQY
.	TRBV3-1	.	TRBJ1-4	ASSQFATNEKRF
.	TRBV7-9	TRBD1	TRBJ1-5	ASSTDRDGNQPQH
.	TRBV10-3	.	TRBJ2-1	AIRERLGQDNEQF
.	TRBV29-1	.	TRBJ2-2	SVATQNTGELF
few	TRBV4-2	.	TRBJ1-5	ASSQRSGFGNQPQH
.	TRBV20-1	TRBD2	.	SALAGVSSYNEQY
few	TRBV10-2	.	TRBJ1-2	ASSEKAGPLPYGYT
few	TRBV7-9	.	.	ASSLGRVRQDSVYEQY
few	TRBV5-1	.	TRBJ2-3	ASSLGLQRTDTQY
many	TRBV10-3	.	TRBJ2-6	AISAVAGANVLT